These T cell receptor beta chains were read from a single sample in a study of CXCR3-negative and CXCR3-positive naive CD8 T cells. No DNA is given; TCRdb re-called the 5' RACE reads and lists each CDR3 protein once. In all, the sample yields 100,000 to 150,000 distinct CDR3 sequences. What was sequenced was naive CXCR3- CD8+ T cells from blood. These receptors were collected from a human donor in good health. Some clones in this sample may be carry-over from other donors' samples. The CDR3 runs from the conserved cysteine through the conserved F or W.

v_gene: TRBV7-8; j_gene: TRBJ2-7; CDR3aa: CASSLDLAVLSYEQYF
v_gene: TRBV19; j_gene: TRBJ2-1; CDR3aa: CASSIGGSANNEQFF
v_gene: TRBV7-6; j_gene: TRBJ2-7; CDR3aa: CASSSGTPSYEQYF
v_gene: TRBV5-1; j_gene: TRBJ2-7; CDR3aa: CASSLVAQTYEQYF
v_gene: TRBV21-1; j_gene: TRBJ2-5; CDR3aa: CASSKAVAGQETQYF
v_gene: TRBV4-1; j_gene: TRBJ1-6; CDR3aa: CASSQEARAYNSPLHF
v_gene: TRBV29-1; j_gene: TRBJ2-6; CDR3aa: CSVEPSGSGANVLTF
v_gene: TRBV6-5; j_gene: TRBJ1-1; CDR3aa: CASSYSNLGTTEAFF
v_gene: TRBV7-9; j_gene: TRBJ2-7; CDR3aa: CASTNTGTAPYEQYF
v_gene: TRBV29-1; j_gene: TRBJ1-2; CDR3aa: CSVDELIRNGYTF
v_gene: TRBV12-3/TRBV12-4; j_gene: TRBJ2-1; CDR3aa: CASSPPNRDRAYNEQFF
v_gene: TRBV29-1; j_gene: TRBJ2-7; CDR3aa: CSVEGQGYEQYF
v_gene: TRBV7-2; j_gene: TRBJ2-7; CDR3aa: CASSPVRGTIYEQYF
v_gene: TRBV29-1; j_gene: TRBJ2-3; CDR3aa: CSVYMSDTQYF
v_gene: TRBV9; j_gene: TRBJ2-3; CDR3aa: CASSVGTSGVDTQYF
v_gene: TRBV29-1; j_gene: TRBJ2-7; CDR3aa: CSAGQPVEQYF
v_gene: TRBV7-9; j_gene: TRBJ2-6; CDR3aa: CASSLDGSGANVLTF
v_gene: TRBV20-1; j_gene: TRBJ1-2; CDR3aa: CSAPRTGAEWGYTF
v_gene: TRBV7-3; j_gene: TRBJ2-1; CDR3aa: CASSLSPSLGGTYNEQFF
v_gene: TRBV7-3; j_gene: TRBJ1-1; CDR3aa: CASSLLSQSEAFF
v_gene: TRBV12-3/TRBV12-4; j_gene: TRBJ2-3; CDR3aa: CASRLVPGAADTQYF
v_gene: TRBV9; j_gene: TRBJ2-7; CDR3aa: CASSVGPGMTYEQYF
v_gene: TRBV7-9; j_gene: TRBJ1-1; CDR3aa: CASSFPPNTEAFF
v_gene: TRBV28; j_gene: TRBJ1-3; CDR3aa: CASTSTGESSGNTIYF
v_gene: TRBV15; j_gene: TRBJ2-4; CDR3aa: CATSTSRLGLAKNIQYF
v_gene: TRBV9; j_gene: TRBJ2-5; CDR3aa: CASSVEWTGRETQYF
v_gene: TRBV7-9; j_gene: TRBJ2-7; CDR3aa: CASSFGQGTTRNEQYF
v_gene: TRBV4-1; j_gene: TRBJ2-2; CDR3aa: CASSQDLVRTAGELFF
v_gene: TRBV9; j_gene: TRBJ2-7; CDR3aa: CASSGSSGTATYEQYF
v_gene: TRBV29-1; j_gene: TRBJ2-1; CDR3aa: CSAEREGQNEQFF
v_gene: TRBV7-9; j_gene: TRBJ2-7; CDR3aa: CASSATGTGRYEQYF
v_gene: TRBV20-1; j_gene: TRBJ2-7; CDR3aa: CSARLGLAGGLEYEQYF
v_gene: TRBV29-1; j_gene: TRBJ2-2; CDR3aa: CSVADANTGELFF
v_gene: TRBV29-1; j_gene: TRBJ1-1; CDR3aa: CSILRAGGTEAFF
v_gene: TRBV12-3/TRBV12-4; j_gene: TRBJ1-5; CDR3aa: CASRDSDYNQPQHF
v_gene: TRBV29-1; j_gene: TRBJ2-7; CDR3aa: CSVEPAGRTYEQYF
v_gene: TRBV7-6; j_gene: TRBJ2-2; CDR3aa: CASSHSPDRGGGELFF
v_gene: TRBV3-1; j_gene: TRBJ2-7; CDR3aa: CASSYGTGVYEQYF
v_gene: TRBV29-1; j_gene: TRBJ2-1; CDR3aa: CSVREGYNEQFF
v_gene: TRBV23-1; j_gene: TRBJ2-7; CDR3aa: CASTTSPRGCTYEQYF